This T cell receptor beta chain was observed in a study of T cell responses to AZD1222 COVID-19 vaccine. About this clone itself: Its target is unknown.

Whole-study findings and limits: Compared with day 0, the breadth and depth of the Spike-specific TCR repertoire rose significantly after two doses of AZD1222. Donors, mostly white British, included more females; clonal diversity was possibly underestimated. Scientists sampled the repertoires only once the peak T cell response had passed.

The assay was immunoSEQ multiplex PCR, and TCRdb's table has in-frame clones only and misses some. The repertoire holds about 150,000 clones, with around 90% as singletons. Researchers grouped second doses given at about 4 or about 12 weeks into one pool. The specimen comprised peripheral blood, sampled 28 days after the second AZD1222 dose. This clonotype was sampled from an adult who received the AZD1222 COVID-19 vaccine.

Here the CDR3 DNA reads TGTGCCAGCAGTTCCCTCAATGAGCAGTTCTTC. Its protein is CASSSLNEQFF. This chain links TRBV2 with TRBJ2-1; no clear D gene. CDR3 length: 11 residues. Germline V lookup: CDR1 SNHLY, CDR2 FYNNEI. Trimming cost V 5 bases and J 6 bases, with 5 bases left between them.